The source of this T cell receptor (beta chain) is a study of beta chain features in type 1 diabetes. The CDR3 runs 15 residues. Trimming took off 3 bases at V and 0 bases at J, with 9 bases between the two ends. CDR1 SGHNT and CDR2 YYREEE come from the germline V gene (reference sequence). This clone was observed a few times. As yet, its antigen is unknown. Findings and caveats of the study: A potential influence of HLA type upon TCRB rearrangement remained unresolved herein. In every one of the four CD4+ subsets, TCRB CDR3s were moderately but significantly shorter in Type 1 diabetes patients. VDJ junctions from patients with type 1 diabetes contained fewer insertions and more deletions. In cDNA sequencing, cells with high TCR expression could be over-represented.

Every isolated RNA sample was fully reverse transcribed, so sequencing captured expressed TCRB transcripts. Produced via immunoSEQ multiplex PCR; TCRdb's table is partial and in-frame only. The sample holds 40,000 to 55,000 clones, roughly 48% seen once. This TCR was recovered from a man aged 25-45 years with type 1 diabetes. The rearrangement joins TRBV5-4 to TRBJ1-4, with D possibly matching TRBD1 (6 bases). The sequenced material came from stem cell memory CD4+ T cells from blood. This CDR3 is CASSSGAATNEKLFF. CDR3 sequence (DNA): TGTGCCAGCAGCTCAGGGGCAGCAACTAATGAAAAACTGTTTTTT.